This T cell receptor (beta chain) emerged from a study of blood T cells in healthy people across ages. Study-wide results and caveats: A greater number of naive CD4+ cells and higher diversity distinguished long-lived donors from aged donors. Researchers report that TCR beta diversity correlated strongly with naive T cell percentage.

Note on this clonotype: Its antigen remains unidentified.

Together with a sample-barcoded 5' primer, a J-beta primer mix was included in a second PCR lasting roughly 6 to 12 cycles. From each sample, at least 2.5 million paired-end reads containing CDR3 were obtained. TCRdb re-analysed the 5' RACE reads in MiXCR, keeping a single row per CDR3 protein. The table includes approximately 690,000 distinct CDR3 sequences, less than 45% detected once. Isolation per sample recovered at least 6 million PBMCs. V shed 4 bases and J 7 bases; nucleotides not matched to a gene: 20. The CDR3 is 18 residues long. CDR1 is DFQATT, CDR2 SNEGSKA, per germline (reference sequence).

The sequence derives from a man of 80 years or more in good health. The gene calls are TRBV20-1 and TRBJ2-1; 9 nucleotides match TRBD2. Sequenced: blood. The CDR3 loop is CSAKVPIPGLAPENEQFF. The CDR3 nucleotides are TGCAGTGCTAAAGTCCCTATACCGGGACTAGCACCTGAGAATGAGCAGTTCTTC.